Below, 25 T cell receptor beta chains from the same sample are listed, as sequenced in a study of blood T cell repertoires in COVID-19. Only in-frame clones appear in the TCRdb table, and some are missing; sequencing was by immunoSEQ multiplex PCR. The sample has hundreds of thousands of clones, around 90% seen once. The specimen was peripheral blood. The receptors come from a woman aged 18-35 years who had recovered from COVID-19.

V usage is TRBV7-6 and J usage is TRBJ2-1; possible D gene TRBD2, 6 bases. CDR1 is SGHVS and CDR2 is FNYEAQ in the germline V gene. This CDR3 comprises 15 residues. V shed 4 bases and J shed 9 bases, with 19 bases lying between them. Written as DNA, the CDR3 is TGTGCCAGCAGCTACACGGGAGAGTGGGACGGTGAGCAGTTCTTC. Encoded protein: CASSYTGEWDGEQFF.

The CDR3 DNA reads TGTGCCAGCAGTAGATACCCCGAGTCAAGCTACAATGAGCAGTTCTTC. Protein sequence: CASSRYPESSYNEQFF. The J gene is TRBJ2-1, the V gene TRBV28, with D unresolved. Trimming took off 5 bases at V and 3 bases at J, with 17 bases between the two ends. Germline V gene data show CDR1 as MDHEN and CDR2 as SYDVKM. There are 16 residues in the CDR3.

The CDR3 nucleotides read TGTGCCAGCAGCCCCAATAGCAATCAGCCCCAGCATTTT. The encoded protein is CASSPNSNQPQHF. This chain uses TRBV27 with TRBJ1-5, with D unresolved. V was pared by 6 bases and J by 0 bases, with 6 bases between. This CDR3 has 13 amino acids. CDR1 MNHEY and CDR2 SMNVEV come from the germline V gene (reference sequence).

The chain couples TRBV27 to TRBJ2-7, with 10 positions matching TRBD1. From germline, CDR1 is MNHEY and CDR2 SMNVEV (reference sequence). Trimming removed 2 bases from V and 5 bases from J; junction bases left unmatched: 9. CDR3 length equals 16 residues. The chain's CDR3 is CASSLSWGQGTDEQYF. The CDR3 coding sequence is TGTGCCAGCAGTTTAAGTTGGGGACAGGGGACTGACGAGCAGTACTTC.

This chain connects TRBV16 to TRBJ2-7, with D unresolved. The germline V gene encodes CDR1 KGHSY and CDR2 FQNENV. V was cut by 1 base and J by 3 bases, with 16 bases left in between. The CDR3 has 16 amino acids. This CDR3 is CASSQWVAPFLYEQYF. The CDR3 DNA is TGTGCCAGCAGCCAATGGGTAGCTCCCTTCCTCTACGAGCAGTACTTC.

The chain's CDR3 is CASSFTGGLIEQYF. CDR3 bases: TGTGCCAGCAGTTTTACAGGGGGCTTGATCGAGCAGTACTTC. The chain is built from TRBV6-2 or TRBV6-3 and TRBJ2-7; 9 positions match TRBD1. The V gene's germline CDR1 is MNHEY and CDR2 SVGEGT. The CDR3 loop spans 14 amino acids. Trimming cost V 4 bases and J 6 bases; bases outside gene matches: 7.

The chain links TRBV5-1 to TRBJ2-1, with a possible D match to TRBD2 (5 bases). The CDR3 runs to 16 residues. Per germline, CDR1 SGHRS and CDR2 YFSETQ. V was cut by 4 bases and J by 2 bases, with 16 bases left in between. CDR3 sequence reads: CASSLAGGLAYNEQFF. The DNA of the CDR3 is TGCGCCAGCAGCCTTGCGGGCGGCCTTGCCTACAATGAGCAGTTCTTC.

The chain has TRBV6-5 and TRBJ1-1, with a possible D match to TRBD1 (6 bases). The CDR3 consists of 16 residues. The germline V and J ends were trimmed by 2 bases and 1 base, with 14 bases remaining between them. Germline V lookup: CDR1 MNHEY, CDR2 SVGAGI. The chain's CDR3 is CASSYRPTGRNTEAFF. CDR3 bases: TGTGCCAGCAGTTACCGCCCAACAGGGAGGAACACTGAAGCTTTCTTT.

J is TRBJ1-1 and V is TRBV4-2; D not resolved. This CDR3 is 13 amino acids long. Germline lookup yields CDR1 LGHNA and CDR2 YNFKEQ. Trimming shortened V by 0 bases and J by 5 bases, and 7 bases separated the two germline ends. Here the CDR3 reads CASSQEIRTEAFF. The CDR3 nucleotides read TGTGCCAGCAGCCAAGAGATTCGGACTGAAGCTTTCTTT.

The chain has TRBV29-1 and TRBJ1-1, with 7 bases matching TRBD1. This CDR3 contains 14 residues. V dropped 2 bases and J dropped 6; count of bases not matched to a gene: 9. Germline assignment: CDR1 SQVTM and CDR2 ANQGSEA. CDR3 bases: TGCAGCGTTGAACCCCCCGGGACAGCTGCTGAAGCTTTCTTT. Translating it yields CSVEPPGTAAEAFF.

This clone showed up just a few times. The chain employs TRBV2 and TRBJ2-7; 9 bases map to TRBD1. The CDR3 consists of 15 residues. Germline CDR1 is SNHLY and CDR2 is FYNNEI. After removal of 5 bases from V and 3 bases from J, the junction contained 8 bases not matched to a gene. The CDR3 coding sequence is TGTGCCAGCAGTTTCGGACAGGGGACTCTCTACGAGCAGTACTTC. Encoded protein: CASSFGQGTLYEQYF.

The chain joins TRBV7-6 to TRBJ2-5; TRBD2 matches at 9 bases. Per the germline V gene, CDR1 is SGHVS and CDR2 is FNYEAQ. Trimming took 3 bases from V and 1 from J; bases not matched to a gene: 9. CDR3 length equals 17 residues. CDR3 DNA sequence: TGTGCCAGCAGCTTCCCGCGGGAGGGGGGACCCCAAGAGACCCAGTACTTC. This codes for CASSFPREGGPQETQYF.

To note about this clone: This sample includes further DNA sequences coding for the same CDR3. J is TRBJ1-1 and V is TRBV7-2; 7 positions agree with TRBD1. The V gene's germline CDR1 is SGHTA and CDR2 FQGNSA. The CDR3 is made up of 14 amino acids. J gave up 0 bases and V 4 bases, and 2 bases lay outside the gene matches. CDR3 in amino acids: CASSSQGVNTEAFF. CDR3 bases: TGTGCCAGCAGCTCGCAGGGGGTGAACACTGAAGCTTTCTTT.

The table lists this clone with a count of one. The chain recombines TRBV12-3 or TRBV12-4 with TRBJ2-1; tentative D call: TRBD2 (5 bases). This CDR3 has 12 residues. Trimming shortened V by 8 bases and J by 6 bases, and 11 bases separated the two germline ends. The CDR3: CASLGGSNEQFF. CDR3 bases: TGTGCCAGCCTCGGAGGTTCCAATGAGCAGTTCTTC.

This sequence joins TRBV5-5 and TRBJ2-7, with unresolved D. V lost 6 bases to trimming and J lost 0 bases, with 13 bases between them. This CDR3 has 14 amino acids. The germline V gene has CDR1 SGHKS and CDR2 YYEKEE (reference sequence). The CDR3 sequence is CASTPEQSSYEQYF. For the CDR3, the DNA is TGTGCCAGCACTCCAGAACAGAGCTCCTACGAGCAGTACTTC.

DNA for the CDR3: TGTGCCAGCAGCCAAAGCGGGGGGACCGGGGAGCTGTTTTTT. The encoded protein is CASSQSGGTGELFF. The rearrangement uses TRBV3-1 (or the pseudogene TRBV3-2) and TRBJ2-2; TRBD2 agrees at 9 bases. The ends lost 2 bases at V and 5 bases at J; junction bases unmatched: 0. Per germline, CDR1 LGHDT and CDR2 YNNKEL (reference sequence). The CDR3 has 14 amino acids.

The count of this clone is one. The chain carries TRBV19 and TRBJ2-7, with D maybe TRBD1 (6 bases). This CDR3 region has 16 residues. Looked up from germline, CDR1 is LNHDA and CDR2 is SQIVND (reference sequence). The V end was cut by 4 bases, the J end by 0 bases, with 16 bases between. CDR3 sequence: CASSRLAGQSSYEQYF. The CDR3 DNA reads TGTGCCAGTAGTAGGTTGGCTGGACAGTCCTCCTACGAGCAGTACTTC.

The gene calls are TRBV7-9 and TRBJ2-3; 8 nucleotides agree with TRBD2. This CDR3 contains 16 residues. The V segment lost 2 bases and the J segment 3 bases; nucleotides outside the gene matches: 7. Per the germline V gene, CDR1 is SEHNR and CDR2 is FQNEAQ (reference sequence). The CDR3 loop reads CASSLLASSGTDTQYF. The CDR3 region has the DNA TGTGCCAGCAGCTTATTGGCGTCTAGCGGGACAGATACGCAGTATTTT. The full variable domain, with the rest looked up from reference TRBV7-9 and TRBJ2-3, is DTGVSQNPRHKITKRGQNVTFRCDPISEHNRLYWYRQTLGQGPEFLTYFQNEAQLEKSRLLSDRFSAERPKGSFSTLEIQRTEQGDSAMYLCASSLLASSGTDTQYFGPGTRLTVL.

The CDR3 loop reads CASSLGLAGGQHNEQFF. In nucleotides, the CDR3 is TGTGCCAGCAGTTTGGGATTGGCGGGAGGGCAGCACAATGAGCAGTTCTTC. This chain uses TRBV27 with TRBJ2-1; 9 nucleotides agree with TRBD2. V was clipped by 3 bases and J by 5 bases; unmatched bases: 11. The CDR3 has 17 residues. Germline lookup yields CDR1 MNHEY and CDR2 SMNVEV (reference sequence).

The V gene is TRBV5-1, the J gene TRBJ2-7; D call uncertain. The germline gives CDR1 SGHRS, CDR2 YFSETQ. Trimming removed 0 bases from V and 3 bases from J, with 7 bases in between. The CDR3 runs 13 residues. In nucleotides, the CDR3 is TGCGCCAGCAGCTTGGAGTCAGGCTACGAGCAGTACTTC. This gives the protein CASSLESGYEQYF.

This chain joins TRBV6-2 or TRBV6-3 and TRBJ1-2; D not certain. CDR1 is MNHEY and CDR2 is SVGEGT in the germline V gene. V lost 2 bases and J lost 5, with 6 bases in between. CDR3 size: 12 residues. The CDR3 sequence is CASSYGGYGYTF. CDR3 coding DNA: TGTGCCAGCAGTTACGGCGGGTATGGCTACACCTTC.

The chain has TRBV10-3 and TRBJ1-6; D uncertain. Germline CDR1 ENHRY, CDR2 SYGVKD. V lost 2 bases, J lost 0 bases, and 5 bases lay in between. CDR3 length equals 15 residues. CDR3 in amino acids: CAISERSSYNSPLHF. The CDR3 DNA sequence: TGTGCCATCAGTGAGCGGAGCTCCTATAATTCACCCCTCCACTTT.

This clone was seen only once. This chain connects TRBV19 to TRBJ2-1, with 12 bases fitting TRBD1. This CDR3 contains 15 residues. The V gene end was trimmed by 6 bases and the J gene end by 7 bases; junction bases not matched to a gene: 7. CDR1 is LNHDA and CDR2 is SQIVND in the germline V gene (reference sequence). The CDR3 is CASRAEGQGANEQFF. CDR3 sequence (DNA): TGTGCCAGTAGGGCTGAGGGACAGGGGGCGAATGAGCAGTTCTTC. The entire variable domain, with the rest obtained from reference TRBV19 and TRBJ2-1, is as follows: DGGITQSPKYLFRKEGQNVTLSCEQNLNHDAMYWYRQDPGQGLRLIYYSQIVNDFQKGDIAEGYSVSREKKESFPLTVTSAQKNPTAFYLCASRAEGQGANEQFFGPGTRLTVL.

This chain connects TRBV28 to TRBJ2-3; TRBD2 aligns across 10 bases. The V segment lost 3 bases and the J segment 2 bases; nucleotides outside the gene matches: 5. Germline CDR1 is MDHEN and CDR2 is SYDVKM. The CDR3 is made up of 16 amino acids. CDR3 sequence: CASSLLTSGITDTQYF. CDR3 DNA: TGTGCCAGCAGTTTGCTAACTAGCGGGATCACAGATACGCAGTATTTT.

V gene TRBV3-1 (or the pseudogene TRBV3-2) combines with J gene TRBJ1-5; 7 nucleotides line up with TRBD1. Germline V lookup: CDR1 LGHDT, CDR2 YNNKEL (reference sequence). The CDR3 sequence is 14 residues long. V gave up 4 bases and J gave up 8 bases; unmatched junction bases: 8. CDR3 sequence (DNA): TGTGCCAGCAGCCCCCGGGACAGTTATGAGCCCCAGCATTTT. Encoded protein: CASSPRDSYEPQHF.